The 26 T cell receptor beta chains reported below all come from one sample, sequenced in a study of blood T cell repertoires in COVID-19 (dated by TCRdb to about 2020). The library was produced with the immunoSEQ multiplex PCR assay. As stored in TCRdb, this immuneACCESS dataset retains in-frame rearrangements with V and J assigned. A fraction of the clones does not appear; measured against another copy, unresolved V genes explain less than half of the discrepancy, and the remainder lacks a known reason. The sample table holds some 74,000 clones, of which around nine tenths were seen once. About 7% of the sample comes from the top ten. Sequences were obtained from peripheral blood. The receptors originated from a man aged 45-60 years with active COVID-19.

The chain employs TRBV7-9 and TRBJ2-1, with D unclear. CDR3 size: 12 residues. Trimming pared 1 base from V and 7 bases from J, leaving 5 bases between. CDR1 and CDR2 (germline): SEHNR, FQNEAQ (reference sequence). The CDR3 here is CASSLDINEQFF. CDR3 bases: TGTGCCAGCAGCTTAGATATTAATGAGCAGTTCTTC. Looking up the rest from reference TRBV7-9 and TRBJ2-1 gives the full variable domain: DTGVSQNPRHKITKRGQNVTFRCDPISEHNRLYWYRQTLGQGPEFLTYFQNEAQLEKSRLLSDRFSAERPKGSFSTLEIQRTEQGDSAMYLCASSLDINEQFFGPGTRLTVL.

J is TRBJ2-5 and V is TRBV24-1; 11 bases agree with TRBD2. With V trimmed by 5 bases and J by 4 bases, 8 bases remained unmatched. CDR1 KGHDR and CDR2 SFDVKD come from the germline V gene. This CDR3 is built from 16 residues. The CDR3 reads CATSGMASGGIETQYF. DNA of the CDR3: TGTGCCACCAGTGGGATGGCTAGCGGGGGGATAGAGACCCAGTACTTC.

The CDR3 coding sequence is TGTGCCAGCAGCGGGAGACAGGGGAGGAACACCGGGGAGCTGTTTTTT. Translation: CASSGRQGRNTGELFF. V gene TRBV5-5 combines with J gene TRBJ2-2, with 8 bases matching TRBD1. This CDR3 region has 16 residues. Germline loops: CDR1 SGHKS, CDR2 YYEKEE (reference sequence). Germline trimming cut 4 bases from V and 1 base from J; bases unmatched to any gene: 6.

The gene calls are TRBV5-1 and TRBJ2-1; TRBD1 matches 8 bases. Germline trimming cut 1 base from V and 4 bases from J; bases unmatched to any gene: 16. Germline V gives CDR1 SGHRS, CDR2 YFSETQ. The CDR3 is 19 amino acids. CDR3 bases: TGCGCCAGCAGCTTGTCTGGACAGGGTACAATTGATCGTTACAATGAGCAGTTCTTC. Translation gives CASSLSGQGTIDRYNEQFF.

V is TRBV7-2 and J is TRBJ2-5; D possibly corresponds to TRBD1 (7 bases). Germline CDR1 is SGHTA and CDR2 is FQGNSA. CDR3 length: 15 residues. V was trimmed by 1 base and J by 4 bases, leaving 13 bases between them. The CDR3 region has the DNA TGTGCCAGCAGCTTAGAGGGGGCGGGAAGAGAGACCCAGTACTTC. The encoded protein is CASSLEGAGRETQYF.

V and J are TRBV29-1 and TRBJ2-4; 11 bases align to TRBD1. This CDR3 comprises 14 residues. From germline, CDR1 is SQVTM and CDR2 ANQGSEA. After removal of 5 bases from V and 5 bases from J, the junction contained 5 bases not matched to a gene. The CDR3 loop is CSVWDRGKENIQYF. The CDR3, as DNA: TGCAGCGTTTGGGACAGGGGGAAGGAAAACATTCAGTACTTC.

This clone has just one count. The chain links TRBV7-2 to TRBJ1-1, with D tentatively TRBD1 (5 bases). The CDR3 length is 14 residues. Germline V gene lookup returns CDR1 SGHTA and CDR2 FQGNSA. Trimming removed 4 bases from V and 2 bases from J, with 11 bases in between. This chain's CDR3 is CASSSQEINTEAFF. In DNA, the CDR3 is TGTGCCAGCAGCTCACAGGAAATCAACACTGAAGCTTTCTTT.

J is TRBJ1-1 and V is TRBV4-2; D ambiguous. The V end lost 1 base, the J end lost 3 bases, and 9 bases lay between the germline ends. Germline-derived CDR1 and CDR2 are LGHNA and YNFKEQ. The CDR3 extends over 14 amino acids. The CDR3 DNA reads as TGTGCCAGCAGCCAAGTAGCGAAGGACACTGAAGCTTTCTTT. This translates into CASSQVAKDTEAFF.

This sequence joins TRBV7-2 and TRBJ2-7; D possibly corresponds to TRBD2 (6 bases). The V end lost 0 bases, the J end lost 0 bases, and 12 bases lay between the germline ends. CDR1 is SGHTA and CDR2 is FQGNSA in the germline V gene. This CDR3 has 16 amino acids. The DNA for the CDR3 is TGTGCCAGCAGCTTAGCAGGAGGGGCAGTCTCCTACGAGCAGTACTTC. Translated: CASSLAGGAVSYEQYF.

The chain links TRBV7-9 to TRBJ2-1; 10 bases agree with TRBD1. Germline values: CDR1 SEHNR, CDR2 FQNEAQ (reference sequence). V shed 3 bases and J 6 bases; nucleotides not matched to a gene: 5. CDR3 size: 15 residues. The DNA of the CDR3 is TGTGCCAGCAGCTTGGCGGGACAGGGGATCAATGAGCAGTTCTTC. Translated: CASSLAGQGINEQFF.

This chain connects TRBV14 to TRBJ1-1; a possible D gene is TRBD1 (5 bases). V gave up 7 bases and J gave up 3 bases, with 15 bases separating them. The CDR3 extends over 14 amino acids. The germline V gene has CDR1 SGHDN and CDR2 FVKESK. The CDR3 nucleotides are TGTGCCAGCACAGGGAGGGCACCTGACACTGAAGCTTTCTTT. Residues: CASTGRAPDTEAFF.

This clone was counted a few times. The chain links TRBV24-1 to TRBJ2-2; tentatively, D is TRBD1 (6 bases). The germline gives CDR1 KGHDR, CDR2 SFDVKD. V was clipped by 3 bases and J by 2 bases, with 9 bases between them. The CDR3 is made up of 15 amino acids. CDR3 DNA sequence: TGTGCCACCAGTGATAACAGGGCCAACACCGGGGAGCTGTTTTTT. Residues: CATSDNRANTGELFF.

The V gene is TRBV18, the J gene TRBJ2-7, with a weak D call TRBD2 (6 bases). Germline V gene sequence: CDR1 KGHSH, CDR2 LQKENI. With 3 bases removed from V and 0 bases from J, the gap between germline ends came to 6 bases. The CDR3 is 13 amino acids. The CDR3 loop is CASSPGGSYEQYF. In DNA form, the CDR3 reads TGTGCCAGCTCACCCGGGGGCTCCTACGAGCAGTACTTC. The entire variable domain, with the rest obtained from reference TRBV18 and TRBJ2-7, is as follows: NAGVMQNPRHLVRRRGQEARLRCSPMKGHSHVYWYRQLPEEGLKFMVYLQKENIIDESGMPKERFSAEFPKEGPSILRIQQVVRGDSAAYFCASSPGGSYEQYFGPGTRLTVT.

This clone was seen once. The V and J genes are TRBV15 and TRBJ1-1, with a tentative D call TRBD1 (5 bases). The V gene lost 4 bases and the J gene lost 5 bases, with 17 bases spanning the gap. Germline V lookup: CDR1 LNHNV, CDR2 YYDKDF (reference sequence). The CDR3 extends over 15 amino acids. CDR3 in DNA: TGTGCCACCAGCAAGCCCGGGGGGATGGGGACTGAAGCTTTCTTT. Protein sequence: CATSKPGGMGTEAFF. Based on the CDR3 plus reference TRBV15 and TRBJ1-1, the full variable domain is DAMVIQNPRYQVTQFGKPVTLSCSQTLNHNVMYWYQQKSSQAPKLLFHYYDKDFNNEADTPDNFQSRRPNTSFCFLDIRSPGLGDTAMYLCATSKPGGMGTEAFFGQGTRLTVV.

The chain has TRBV5-4 and TRBJ2-3; TRBD2 aligns across 8 bases. Germline trimming cut 5 bases from V and 5 bases from J; bases unmatched to any gene: 7. In germline, CDR1 is SGHNT, CDR2 YYREEE (reference sequence). This CDR3 spans 14 amino acids. CDR3: CASSYRGGQDTQYF. CDR3 DNA: TGTGCCAGCAGTTACCGGGGGGGCCAAGATACGCAGTATTTT.

The rearrangement joins TRBV5-1 to TRBJ1-1; D might be TRBD1 (6 bases). Between the trimmed V and J ends, which lost 7 bases and 0 bases, there was a span of 13 bases. Looked up from germline, CDR1 is SGHRS and CDR2 is YFSETQ. The CDR3 spans 14 residues. The CDR3 nucleotides read TGCGCCAGCGCTGGACAGTCAGTGAACACTGAAGCTTTCTTT. It encodes CASAGQSVNTEAFF.

The genes are TRBV28 and TRBJ2-3, with D perhaps matching TRBD2 (8 bases). Trimming stripped 10 bases from V and 3 bases from J, with 17 bases between. The CDR3 contains 14 residues. Germline CDR1 reads MDHEN; CDR2 reads SYDVKM. For the CDR3, the DNA is TGTGCCACCAGGGGGAGCGGGAGTACAGATACGCAGTATTTT. Its translation: CATRGSGSTDTQYF.

The CDR3 DNA reads as TGTGCCAGCAGCCAAGATCTAGGGGCCGGGACCCAGTACTTC. It specifies CASSQDLGAGTQYF. The rearrangement uses TRBV4-2 and TRBJ2-5; possibly TRBD1 for D (5 bases). The CDR3 is 14 amino acids. Trimming cost V 0 bases and J 7 bases, with 12 bases left between them. Germline CDR1 is LGHNA and CDR2 is YNFKEQ.

This rearrangement joins TRBV9 to TRBJ1-1; D is ambiguous. V lost 0 bases, J lost 2 bases, and 5 bases lay in between. CDR3 length equals 13 residues. Germline V gene lookup returns CDR1 SGDLS and CDR2 YYNGEE. The CDR3 DNA is TGTGCCAGCAGCGTAGGCGAAAACACTGAAGCTTTCTTT. This encodes CASSVGENTEAFF.

The chain combines TRBV5-6 with TRBJ1-2; D is possibly TRBD1 (5 bases). Germline V lookup: CDR1 SGHDT, CDR2 YYEEEE. There are 14 residues in the CDR3. V was clipped by 1 base and J by 4 bases, with 11 bases between them. The CDR3: CASSLTARAYGYTF. The CDR3 DNA follows: TGTGCCAGCAGCTTGACTGCCAGGGCCTATGGCTACACCTTC.

V and J are TRBV6-5 and TRBJ2-5; 10 positions agree with TRBD2. The CDR3 sequence is 15 residues long. Losses at the gene ends were 2 bases for V and 6 bases for J; bases not matched to a gene: 6. Germline lookup yields CDR1 MNHEY and CDR2 SVGAGI. The CDR3 is CASSYLTSGIKTQYF. Written as DNA, the CDR3 is TGTGCCAGCAGTTACCTAACTAGCGGGATAAAGACCCAGTACTTC.

The genes are TRBV4-1 and TRBJ2-5; 9 nucleotides agree with TRBD1. This CDR3 has 16 residues. With 4 bases clipped from V and 5 bases from J, the junction kept 11 bases outside the gene matches. The germline CDR1 and CDR2 sequences are MGHRA and YSYEKL. The CDR3 spells CASSLGRDRAPETQYF. The CDR3, as DNA: TGCGCCAGCAGCCTAGGGCGGGACAGGGCCCCCGAGACCCAGTACTTC.

This sequence joins TRBV5-1 and TRBJ2-7; D may be TRBD1 (5 bases). The V gene's germline CDR1 is SGHRS and CDR2 YFSETQ. CDR3 size: 14 residues. With 0 bases removed from V and 2 bases from J, the gap between germline ends came to 9 bases. The CDR3 region is CASSLADSTYEQYF. The CDR3 region has the DNA TGCGCCAGCAGCTTGGCCGACAGTACCTACGAGCAGTACTTC.

The rearrangement links TRBV10-3 to TRBJ2-7; TRBD2 matches 14 bases. Germline V gives CDR1 ENHRY, CDR2 SYGVKD. The CDR3 consists of 16 residues. V lost 4 bases and J lost 5; bases outside the gene matches: 7. Here the CDR3 reads CAISAGTSGGTDEQYF. DNA of the CDR3: TGTGCCATCAGTGCGGGGACTAGCGGGGGTACCGACGAGCAGTACTTC.

The chain recombines TRBV28 with TRBJ1-4, with D unresolved. The ends were cut back, 7 bases at V and 0 bases at J, with 6 bases in the middle. Per germline, CDR1 MDHEN and CDR2 SYDVKM. The CDR3 spans 13 residues. CDR3 bases: TGTGCCAGCATGCAGGCAACTAATGAAAAACTGTTTTTT. It specifies CASMQATNEKLFF.

The CDR3 loop is CASGRGSQETQYF. In nucleotides, the CDR3 is TGCGCCAGCGGGCGGGGGAGCCAAGAGACCCAGTACTTC. The chain couples TRBV5-1 to TRBJ2-5, with TRBD2 matching over 7 bases. The CDR3 is 13 residues long. V dropped 7 bases and J dropped 1; count of bases not matched to a gene: 4. The germline CDR1 and CDR2 sequences are SGHRS and YFSETQ. The whole variable domain, filled in from reference TRBV5-1 and TRBJ2-5, reads KAGVTQTPRYLIKTRGQQVTLSCSPISGHRSVSWYQQTPGQGLQFLFEYFSETQRNKGNFPGRFSGRQFSNSRSEMNVSTLELGDSALYLCASGRGSQETQYFGPGTRLLVL.